This record covers a single T cell receptor beta chain. Its matching antigen is unknown. These data originate in a study of beta chain features in type 1 diabetes. Study in general: No patient-donor differences in age, gender, total cells or subset yield. Study-wide results and caveats: For Type 1 diabetes patients, all four CD4+ subsets carried TCRB CDR3s that were moderately but significantly shorter.

Sequenced material consisted of expressed TCRB transcripts (all of the isolated RNA was reverse transcribed). Method: immunoSEQ multiplex PCR; TCRdb's copy keeps in-frame clones and lacks some. The data show 200,000 to 250,000 clones, approximately 15% seen once. Purity of each sorted population was above 98%. The CDR3 is 15 amino acids. Germline CDR1 reads SGHRS; CDR2 reads YFSETQ. V shed 0 bases and J shed 4 bases, with 13 bases lying between them. Material for sequencing was naive CD4+ T cells from blood. The chain uses TRBV5-1 and TRBJ1-2; a weak D match, TRBD1 (5 bases). The TCR comes from a young man with type 1 diabetes. The CDR3 reads CASSLEGRAAYGYTF. For the CDR3, the DNA is TGCGCCAGCAGCTTGGAGGGCAGGGCGGCCTATGGCTACACCTTC.